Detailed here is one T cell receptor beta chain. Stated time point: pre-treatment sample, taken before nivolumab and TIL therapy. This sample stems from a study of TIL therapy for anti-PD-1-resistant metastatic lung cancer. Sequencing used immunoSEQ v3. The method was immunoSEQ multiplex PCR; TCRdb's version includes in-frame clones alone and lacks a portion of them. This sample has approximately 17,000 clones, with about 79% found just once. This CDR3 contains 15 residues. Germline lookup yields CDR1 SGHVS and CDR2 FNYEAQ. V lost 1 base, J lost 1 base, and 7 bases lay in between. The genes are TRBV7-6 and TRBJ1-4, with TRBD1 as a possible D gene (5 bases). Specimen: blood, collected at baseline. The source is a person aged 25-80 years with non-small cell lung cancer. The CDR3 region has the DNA TGTGCCAGCAGCTTAGTCGGGGGAACTAATGAAAAACTGTTTTTT. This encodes CASSLVGGTNEKLFF.